Presented here are 20 T cell receptor beta chains from one specimen sequenced in a study of T cell responses to AZD1222 COVID-19 vaccine. The protocol was immunoSEQ multiplex PCR, while the TCRdb copy is restricted to in-frame clones and leaves out a portion. The sample comprises about 130,000 clones, 93% of which are singletons, and under 3.5% rests with the top ten. The material was peripheral blood, obtained on day 0 of AZD1222 vaccination. All receptors derive from an adult in good health.

V and J are TRBV19 and TRBJ2-7; 8 bases match TRBD2. The V and J ends lost 5 bases and 4 bases, in that order; junction bases with no gene match: 4. The germline CDR1 and CDR2 sequences are LNHDA and SQIVND (reference sequence). This CDR3 comprises 13 residues. CDR3 sequence: CASSAGGGYEQYF. In DNA form, the CDR3 reads TGTGCCAGTAGTGCGGGGGGAGGGTACGAGCAGTACTTC.

The genes are TRBV7-3 and TRBJ2-2; weak D call: TRBD2 (5 bases). V lost 2 bases and J 4 bases, leaving 14 bases between the germline ends. From germline, CDR1 is SGHTA and CDR2 FQGTGA. The CDR3 consists of 16 residues. The CDR3 sequence is CASSLGPTSSTGELFF. CDR3 bases: TGTGCCAGCAGCTTAGGACCCACTAGTAGCACCGGGGAGCTGTTTTTT. Full variable domain (remainder filled in from reference TRBV7-3 and TRBJ2-2): GAGVSQTPSNKVTEKGKYVELRCDPISGHTALYWYRQSLGQGPEFLIYFQGTGAADDSGLPNDRFFAVRPEGSVSTLKIQRTERGDSAVYLCASSLGPTSSTGELFFGEGSRLTVL.

The chain combines TRBV6-1 with TRBJ2-7, with unresolved D. V shed 5 bases and J shed 2 bases, with 7 bases lying between them. The length of the CDR3 is 12 residues. The germline gives CDR1 MNHNS, CDR2 SASEGT. In DNA form, the CDR3 reads TGTGCCAGCAGTCAAGGAACCTACGAGCAGTACTTC. Amino acids: CASSQGTYEQYF.

The chain joins TRBV3-1 (or the pseudogene TRBV3-2) to TRBJ1-2; 10 bases agree with TRBD1. This CDR3 has 14 amino acids. Germline V gene data show CDR1 as LGHDT and CDR2 as YNNKEL (reference sequence). Trimming removed 1 base from V and 7 bases from J; junction bases left unmatched: 3. The CDR3 loop reads CASSQGQGARGYTF. CDR3 in DNA: TGTGCCAGCAGCCAAGGACAGGGGGCACGTGGCTACACCTTC.

The chain has TRBV6-2 or TRBV6-3 and TRBJ2-1, with D perhaps TRBD2 (6 bases). From germline, CDR1 is MNHEY and CDR2 SVGEGT. The CDR3 totals 16 residues. Trimming took 4 bases from V and 7 from J, leaving 20 bases between them. The CDR3 nucleotides read TGTGCCAGCAGTTCCCTGCGGGTAGCGGTTATGAATGAGCAGTTCTTC. It specifies CASSSLRVAVMNEQFF.

Written as DNA, the CDR3 is TGCGCCAGCAGCTTGATACTACACATCACAGATACGCAGTATTTT. Translated, it gives CASSLILHITDTQYF. The chain has TRBV5-1 and TRBJ2-3; no clear D. V lost 1 base and J 2 bases, leaving 11 bases between the germline ends. CDR1 is SGHRS and CDR2 is YFSETQ in the germline V gene. There are 15 residues in the CDR3.

This sequence joins TRBV7-9 and TRBJ1-1, with 9 bases aligning to TRBD1. The junction had 3 bases not matched to a gene; V was cut back by 4 bases and J by 0 bases. Germline CDR1 SEHNR, CDR2 FQNEAQ (reference sequence). CDR3 length: 15 residues. The CDR3 sequence: CASSSTGGLNTEAFF. The CDR3 DNA sequence: TGTGCCAGCAGCTCGACAGGGGGTCTGAACACTGAAGCTTTCTTT.

The gene calls are TRBV28 and TRBJ2-5; D is ambiguous. Deletions cut 5 bases from V and 7 bases from J, with 11 bases between. Germline CDR1 reads MDHEN; CDR2 reads SYDVKM. The CDR3 contains 12 residues. In DNA form, the CDR3 reads TGTGCCAGCAGTCCCCCCGAGGTGACCCAGTACTTC. The encoded protein is CASSPPEVTQYF.

This sequence joins TRBV11-2 and TRBJ2-5; 7 bases are a match to TRBD2. CDR1 is SGHAT and CDR2 is FQNNGV in the germline V gene. Unmatched junction bases numbered 13, after V lost 5 bases and J lost 4 bases. The CDR3 has 16 residues. The CDR3 region has the DNA TGTGCCAGCAGCCCGAATCTAGCGGCGTTAGGAGAGACCCAGTACTTC. Translating gives CASSPNLAALGETQYF.

The V gene is TRBV19, the J gene TRBJ1-2, with TRBD1 identical over 9 bases. This CDR3 is 15 amino acids long. Germline CDR1 is LNHDA and CDR2 is SQIVND (reference sequence). The V segment lost 5 bases and the J segment 6 bases; nucleotides outside the gene matches: 10. DNA for the CDR3: TGTGCCAGTAGTTTCCCGGGACAGGGAATTCATGGCTACACCTTC. It is translated as CASSFPGQGIHGYTF.

The CDR3 region has the DNA TGTGCCAGCAGCTTTGACGGGTCCTACAATGAGCAGTTCTTC. Its protein product is CASSFDGSYNEQFF. V gene TRBV7-2 combines with J gene TRBJ2-1, with D uncertain. The germline V gene has CDR1 SGHTA and CDR2 FQGNSA. The V end lost 3 bases, the J end lost 1 base, and 7 bases lay between the germline ends. The CDR3 sequence is 14 residues long.

The rearrangement joins TRBV19 to TRBJ1-1, with a weak D call TRBD1 (5 bases). The CDR3 has 14 amino acids. Trimming stripped 7 bases from V and 1 base from J, with 13 bases between. Germline CDR1 is LNHDA and CDR2 is SQIVND (reference sequence). CDR3 sequence: CASTRGNQNTEAFF. The DNA of the CDR3 is TGTGCCAGTACGAGGGGAAACCAGAACACTGAAGCTTTCTTT.

V gene TRBV7-2 combines with J gene TRBJ2-1, with D perhaps TRBD1 or TRBD2 (5 bases each). The V end was cut by 4 bases, the J end by 2 bases, with 9 bases between. Per the germline V gene, CDR1 is SGHTA and CDR2 is FQGNSA. CDR3 length: 14 amino acids. The CDR3 DNA is TGTGCCAGCAGCTCGCCGGGACCCTACAATGAGCAGTTCTTC. It translates to CASSSPGPYNEQFF.

The chain joins TRBV28 to TRBJ1-1; D call uncertain. V was pared by 6 bases and J by 5 bases, with 16 bases between. The V gene's germline CDR1 is MDHEN and CDR2 SYDVKM. This CDR3 spans 14 amino acids. CDR3 residues: CASRPRASRTEAFF. CDR3 nucleotides: TGTGCCAGCAGACCAAGGGCGTCGAGAACTGAAGCTTTCTTT.

This sequence joins TRBV7-9 and TRBJ2-7; the match to TRBD1 covers 7 bases. The CDR3 is 15 amino acids. From germline, CDR1 is SEHNR and CDR2 FQNEAQ (reference sequence). The V and J ends lost 5 bases and 3 bases, in that order; junction bases with no gene match: 10. DNA for the CDR3: TGTGCCAGCAGCCCTTCGGACAGGACAAGCTACGAGCAGTACTTC. Translating gives CASSPSDRTSYEQYF.

The chain couples TRBV15 to TRBJ1-4, with a weak D call TRBD1 (6 bases). CDR3 length equals 15 residues. V lost 0 bases, J lost 6 bases, and 11 bases lay in between. From germline, CDR1 is LNHNV and CDR2 YYDKDF (reference sequence). CDR3 bases: TGTGCCACCAGCAGAGATCAGGGGTCGGATGAAAAACTGTTTTTT. As protein: CATSRDQGSDEKLFF.

The chain is built from TRBV5-4 and TRBJ2-7, with TRBD1 matching over 8 bases. Germline CDR1 and CDR2: SGHNT and YYREEE (reference sequence). The length of the CDR3 is 14 residues. With 4 bases clipped from V and 3 bases from J, the junction kept 6 bases outside the gene matches. Written as DNA, the CDR3 is TGTGCCAGCAGCCGCAGAGACAGGGGCTACGAGCAGTACTTC. It translates to CASSRRDRGYEQYF.

The rearrangement links TRBV28 to TRBJ2-1; 12 positions agree with TRBD2. The V gene end was trimmed by 6 bases and the J gene end by 9 bases; junction bases not matched to a gene: 9. In germline, CDR1 is MDHEN, CDR2 SYDVKM. The CDR3 contains 15 residues. The CDR3, as DNA: TGTGCCAGCAGCCCGCTAGCGGGAGGGCGGCTTGAGCAGTTCTTC. Protein: CASSPLAGGRLEQFF.

V and J are TRBV18 and TRBJ1-6; no clear D. The germline CDR1 and CDR2 sequences are KGHSH and LQKENI. V gave up 4 bases and J gave up 8 bases, with 18 bases separating them. This CDR3 is built from 16 residues. Here the CDR3 DNA reads TGTGCCAGCTCACGCCTTCCTTATCCGAGGGATTCACCCCTCCACTTT. Protein product: CASSRLPYPRDSPLHF.

The chain recombines TRBV2 with TRBJ2-5, with TRBD1 matching over 7 bases. This CDR3 spans 14 amino acids. Germline V CDR1 and CDR2: SNHLY, FYNNEI. J lost 5 bases, V lost 6 bases, and 9 bases had no gene match. DNA of the CDR3: TGTGCCAGCAGACCCAGACAGGGTAGGGAGACCCAGTACTTC. Amino acids: CASRPRQGRETQYF. The full variable domain, in which reference TRBV2 and TRBJ2-5 provide the parts outside the CDR3, is EPEVTQTPSHQVTQMGQEVILRCVPISNHLYFYWYRQILGQKVEFLVSFYNNEISEKSEIFDDQFSVERPDGSNFTLKIRSTKLEDSAMYFCASRPRQGRETQYFGPGTRLLVL.